The clone carrying this T cell receptor (beta chain) has ten or more counts. Antigen: not known. During its preparation, the TCRbeta library received unique molecular identifiers. One entry per CDR3 protein results from TCRdb running MiXCR on the PCR reads. The sample comprises 200,000 to 250,000 distinct CDR3 sequences, approximately 10% of which are singletons, and roughly 30% rests with the top ten. The sample belongs to a study of T-cell reconstitution after alpha-beta-depleted transplantation in children. Germline CDR1 and CDR2: SQVTM and ANQGSEA. The germline V and J ends were trimmed by 7 bases and 2 bases, with 8 bases remaining between them. The CDR3 length is 12 residues. Findings of the study overall: Reported findings indicate that, about two months after transplant, alpha-beta T cells came from several hundred expanded clones, which were derived from non-depleted graft cells.

Sequences were derived from PBMCs, sampled before TCRalphabeta/CD19-depleted stem cell transplant. The chain joins TRBV29-1 to TRBJ2-2; D call uncertain. The origin of this receptor is a child younger than two with acute myeloid leukemia, due to receive a stem cell transplant. CDR3 sequence reads: CSAAINTGELFF. CDR3 in DNA: TGCAGCGCAGCCATAAACACCGGGGAGCTGTTTTTT.